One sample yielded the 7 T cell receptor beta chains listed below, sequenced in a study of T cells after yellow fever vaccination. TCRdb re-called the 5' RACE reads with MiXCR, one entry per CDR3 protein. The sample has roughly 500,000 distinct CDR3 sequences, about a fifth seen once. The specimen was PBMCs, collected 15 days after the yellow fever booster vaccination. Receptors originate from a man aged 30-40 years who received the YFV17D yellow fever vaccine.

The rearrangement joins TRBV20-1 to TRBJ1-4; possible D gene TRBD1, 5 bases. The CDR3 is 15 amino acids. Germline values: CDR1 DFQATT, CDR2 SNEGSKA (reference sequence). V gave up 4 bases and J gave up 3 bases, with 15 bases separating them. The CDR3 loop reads CSAKSRGPANEKLFF. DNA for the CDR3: TGCAGTGCTAAGAGCCGGGGCCCGGCTAATGAAAAACTGTTTTTT.

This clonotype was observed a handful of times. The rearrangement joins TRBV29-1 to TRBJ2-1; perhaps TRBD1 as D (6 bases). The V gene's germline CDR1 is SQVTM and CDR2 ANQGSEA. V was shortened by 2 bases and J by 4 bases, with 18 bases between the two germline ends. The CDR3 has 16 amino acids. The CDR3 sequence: CSVEWVTDRYYNEQFF. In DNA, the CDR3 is TGCAGCGTTGAATGGGTAACGGACAGATATTACAATGAGCAGTTCTTC.

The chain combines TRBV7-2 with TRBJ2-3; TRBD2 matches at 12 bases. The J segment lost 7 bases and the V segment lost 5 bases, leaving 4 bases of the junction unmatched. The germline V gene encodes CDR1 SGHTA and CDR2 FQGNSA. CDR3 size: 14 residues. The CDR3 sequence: CASSTSGGTHTQYF. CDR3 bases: TGTGCCAGCAGCACTAGCGGGGGGACTCATACGCAGTATTTT. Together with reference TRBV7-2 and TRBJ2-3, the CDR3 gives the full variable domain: GAGVSQSPSNKVTEKGKDVELRCDPISGHTALYWYRQSLGQGLEFLIYFQGNSAPDKSGLPSDRFSAERTGGSVSTLTIQRTQQEDSAVYLCASSTSGGTHTQYFGPGTRLTVL.

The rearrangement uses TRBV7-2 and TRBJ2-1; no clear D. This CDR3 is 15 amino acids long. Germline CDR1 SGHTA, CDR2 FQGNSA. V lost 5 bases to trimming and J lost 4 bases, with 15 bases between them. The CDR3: CASSQQILVYNEQFF. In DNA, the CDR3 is TGTGCCAGCAGCCAACAGATTCTGGTTTACAATGAGCAGTTCTTC. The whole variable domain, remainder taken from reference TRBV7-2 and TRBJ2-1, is GAGVSQSPSNKVTEKGKDVELRCDPISGHTALYWYRQSLGQGLEFLIYFQGNSAPDKSGLPSDRFSAERTGGSVSTLTIQRTQQEDSAVYLCASSQQILVYNEQFFGPGTRLTVL.

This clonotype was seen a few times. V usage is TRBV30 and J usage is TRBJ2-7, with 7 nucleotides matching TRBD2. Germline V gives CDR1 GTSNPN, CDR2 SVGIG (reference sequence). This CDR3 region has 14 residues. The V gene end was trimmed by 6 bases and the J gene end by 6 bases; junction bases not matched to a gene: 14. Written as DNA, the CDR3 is TGTGCCTGTCACTCCGGGAGGTCTGTCGGCGAGCAGTACTTC. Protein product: CACHSGRSVGEQYF.

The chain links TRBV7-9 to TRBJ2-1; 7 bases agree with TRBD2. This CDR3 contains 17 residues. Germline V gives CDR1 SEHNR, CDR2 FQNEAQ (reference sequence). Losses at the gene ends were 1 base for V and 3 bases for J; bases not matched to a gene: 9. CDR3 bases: TGTGCCAGCAGCTTAGATTACAGCGGGGCTTACTACAATGAGCAGTTCTTC. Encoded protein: CASSLDYSGAYYNEQFF.

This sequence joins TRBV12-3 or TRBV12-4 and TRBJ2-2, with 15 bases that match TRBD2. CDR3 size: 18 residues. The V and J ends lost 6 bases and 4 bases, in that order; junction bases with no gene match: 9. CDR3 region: CASRTGTSGRRGTGELFF. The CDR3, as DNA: TGTGCCAGCAGAACCGGGACTAGCGGGAGGCGGGGCACCGGGGAGCTGTTTTTT.